This T cell receptor (beta chain) stems from a study of blood T cell repertoires in COVID-19. Study in general: Samples came from the United States, Italy and Spain, spanning acute and convalescent COVID-19. The cDNA or gDNA used as material had been derived from T cells, B-cell-depleted T cells, or PBMCs.

CDR1 and CDR2 (germline): LNHDA, SQIVND (reference sequence). V shed 1 base and J shed 1 base, with 7 bases lying between them. The CDR3 has 15 residues. Followed over time, Seattle patients had been enrolled while infection was active. As processed by the authors: Amplification of reference gene primers provided the estimated nucleated cell counts. Some clones are missing from TCRdb's copy, which holds only in-frame ones; the method was immunoSEQ multiplex PCR. V, J and clone size were drawn from that table, and D and trimming were deduced from the DNA. The data show over 150,000 clones, 83% seen once.

The clonotype originates from a woman aged 70-85 years with COVID-19, enrolled during active disease. Material: peripheral blood. The chain combines TRBV19 with TRBJ2-2; no clear D. CDR3 coding DNA: TGTGCCAGTAGTATAGCGGCTAGGAACACCGGGGAGCTGTTTTTT. Protein product: CASSIAARNTGELFF. Looking up the rest from reference TRBV19 and TRBJ2-2 gives the full variable domain: DGGITQSPKYLFRKEGQNVTLSCEQNLNHDAMYWYRQDPGQGLRLIYYSQIVNDFQKGDIAEGYSVSREKKESFPLTVTSAQKNPTAFYLCASSIAARNTGELFFGEGSRLTVL.